Below, 30 T cell receptor beta chains from the same sample are listed, as sequenced in a study of molecular identifiers for immune sequencing clone quantification. TCRdb independently ran MiXCR on the PCR reads; one entry per CDR3 protein. This sample has under 15,000 distinct CDR3 sequences, with under 20% found just once. Input material: naive CD8+ T cells from blood, with Jurkat cell RNA spiked in. Subset: FACS-sorted CD8+CD4-CCR7+CD45RA+ naive T cells. Source of these receptors: a human donor in good health. Some libraries in this study had Jurkat cell RNA spiked in.

This clonotype ranks as medium-sized. V usage is TRBV6-5 and J usage is TRBJ2-7; the match to TRBD2 covers 7 bases. This CDR3 spans 13 amino acids. CDR1 and CDR2 (germline): MNHEY, SVGAGI. V gave up 7 bases and J gave up 4 bases; unmatched junction bases: 7. CDR3 DNA sequence: TGTGCCAGCATTGGCGGGAGTTTTTACGAGCAGTACTTC. It translates to CASIGGSFYEQYF.

This clonotype was picked up many times. V usage is TRBV2 and J usage is TRBJ2-7, with 9 bases matching TRBD1. This CDR3 has 14 residues. V trimming: 8 bases; J trimming: 6 bases; junction bases outside the gene matches: 11. CDR1 and CDR2 (germline): SNHLY, FYNNEI. The CDR3 DNA reads as TGTGCCAGCTGCGAGGACAGGGGATTGCGCGAGCAGTACTTC. Its translation: CASCEDRGLREQYF.

In its sample, this clonotype ranks as medium-sized (0.01 to 0.1%). The genes are TRBV7-8 and TRBJ1-1, with a tentative D call TRBD1 (6 bases). Germline CDR1 reads SGHVS; CDR2 reads FQNEAQ. V was clipped by 6 bases and J by 2 bases, with 19 bases between them. The CDR3 has 16 amino acids. CDR3 sequence: CASSRSNRDLNTEAFF. The CDR3, as DNA: TGTGCCAGCAGTCGCAGTAACAGGGACCTTAACACTGAAGCTTTCTTT.

As for this clonotype: Being one base from a much bigger clone, this may be a read error. This chain joins TRBV4-1 and TRBJ1-5, with D maybe TRBD1 (5 bases). The CDR3 extends over 14 amino acids. Germline CDR1 MGHRA, CDR2 YSYEKL. V was pared by 4 bases and J by 6 bases, with 13 bases between. Here the CDR3 reads CASSRRDESQPQHF. The CDR3 DNA follows: TGCGCCAGCAGCCGCCGGGACGAGAGTCAGCCCCAGCATTTT.

This clonotype appeared a single time. This may arise from a read error, as a much more abundant clone is one base away. V gene TRBV19 combines with J gene TRBJ1-4; D possibly corresponds to TRBD1 (5 bases). The CDR3 runs to 15 residues. Deletions cut 8 bases from V and 0 bases from J, with 13 bases between. Germline CDR1 is LNHDA and CDR2 is SQIVND (reference sequence). CDR3 DNA sequence: TGTGCCAGTGGTCCAGGGACCGCAACTAATGAAAAACTGTTTTTT. It translates to CASGPGTATNEKLFF.

Many counts were recorded for this clonotype. The rearrangement uses TRBV9 and TRBJ2-4, with D perhaps matching TRBD1 (5 bases). Germline CDR1 and CDR2: SGDLS and YYNGEE. Trimming cost V 0 bases and J 7 bases, with 23 bases left between them. This CDR3 contains 18 residues. CDR3 sequence: CASSVEGLGVGFSNIQYF. In nucleotides, the CDR3 is TGTGCCAGCAGCGTAGAGGGGCTAGGGGTGGGTTTCAGCAACATTCAGTACTTC.

This clonotype was seen at least ten times. This chain uses TRBV24-1 with TRBJ2-3, with a possible D match to TRBD2 (6 bases). CDR1 and CDR2 from the germline V gene are KGHDR and SFDVKD. CDR3 length: 17 amino acids. V lost 2 bases to trimming and J lost 6 bases, with 20 bases between them. The CDR3 protein is CATSDSLRGGIADTQYF. The CDR3 bases are TGTGCCACCAGTGATTCCTTGCGTGGCGGGATAGCGGATACGCAGTATTTT.

This clonotype was observed many times. V and J are TRBV7-9 and TRBJ2-7; no firm D call. CDR1 is SEHNR, CDR2 FQNEAQ, per germline (reference sequence). The CDR3 runs 11 residues. V was shortened by 5 bases and J by 7 bases, with 9 bases between the two germline ends. This CDR3 is CASSPGEEQYF. The CDR3 DNA reads TGTGCCAGCAGCCCAGGTGAGGAGCAGTACTTC.

About this clonotype: Being one base from a much bigger clone, this may be a read error. The chain combines TRBV11-3 with TRBJ2-1; no reliable D call. Deletions cut 2 bases from V and 6 bases from J, with 5 bases between. Germline V gene data show CDR1 as SGHNT and CDR2 as YENEEA. The length of the CDR3 is 12 residues. The chain's CDR3 is CASSLSVNEQFF. CDR3 DNA sequence: TGTGCCAGCAGCTTAAGTGTCAATGAGCAGTTCTTC.

Many counts were recorded for this clonotype. V gene TRBV20-1 combines with J gene TRBJ2-3; 11 bases align to TRBD2. This CDR3 region has 15 residues. Germline V gene lookup returns CDR1 DFQATT and CDR2 SNEGSKA (reference sequence). The junction had 4 bases not matched to a gene; V was cut back by 3 bases and J by 2 bases. CDR3 DNA: TGCAGTGCTAGGAGACTAGCGGGAACCACAGATACGCAGTATTTT. Translating gives CSARRLAGTTDTQYF.

This clonotype was seen more than once but under ten times. This chain links TRBV6-2 or TRBV6-3 with TRBJ1-5, with no clear D. The V end was cut by 6 bases, the J end by 5 bases, with 11 bases between. CDR1 is MNHEY, CDR2 SVGEGT, per germline. This CDR3 comprises 13 residues. Here the CDR3 reads CASSPRTHQPQHF. CDR3 sequence (DNA): TGTGCCAGCAGCCCCAGAACCCATCAGCCCCAGCATTTT.

This clonotype is medium-sized in the sample. The chain joins TRBV29-1 to TRBJ2-3, with TRBD2 matching over 9 bases. Germline V gene sequence: CDR1 SQVTM, CDR2 ANQGSEA. The CDR3 covers 16 residues. Losses at the gene ends were 7 bases for V and 2 bases for J; bases not matched to a gene: 13. CDR3 protein: CSAPGGSGSSTDTQYF. CDR3 in DNA: TGCAGCGCCCCGGGGGGTAGCGGGAGTTCCACAGATACGCAGTATTTT.

In its sample, this clonotype is medium-sized. The chain couples TRBV7-9 to TRBJ2-7, with 12 nucleotides matching TRBD2. CDR1 is SEHNR and CDR2 is FQNEAQ in the germline V gene (reference sequence). The CDR3 consists of 15 residues. Trimming removed 4 bases from V and 6 bases from J; junction bases left unmatched: 7. CDR3 sequence (DNA): TGTGCCAGCAGCTCGACTAGCGGGAGCCCTCTCGAGCAGTACTTC. Its translation is CASSSTSGSPLEQYF.

In this sample, this clonotype is medium-sized. The J gene is TRBJ1-5, the V gene TRBV6-2 or TRBV6-3; maybe TRBD1 (6 bases). Germline V gene lookup returns CDR1 MNHEY and CDR2 SVGEGT. Trimming removed 4 bases at V and 9 bases at J, with 16 bases between. The CDR3 has 14 amino acids. The CDR3 DNA is TGTGCCAGCAGTTTACAGGGACCCACAGGGCCCCAGCATTTT. Translation: CASSLQGPTGPQHF.

This clonotype came up a few times. The rearrangement links TRBV28 to TRBJ1-6; 8 positions match TRBD1. CDR3 length: 14 residues. The V and J ends lost 2 bases and 14 bases, in that order; junction bases with no gene match: 8. The V gene's germline CDR1 is MDHEN and CDR2 SYDVKM. CDR3: CASSLGRDRWSLHF. The CDR3 DNA sequence: TGTGCCAGCAGTTTAGGCCGGGACAGGTGGTCCCTCCACTTT.

A word on this clonotype: With a much larger clone just one base away, this may be a read error. The chain uses TRBV27 and TRBJ2-7; D possibly corresponds to TRBD2 (6 bases). Per germline, CDR1 MNHEY and CDR2 SMNVEV (reference sequence). CDR3 size: 11 residues. In DNA, the CDR3 is TGTGCCAGCAGTTCGGGGGACGAGCGGTACTTC. Encoded protein: CASSSGDERYF.

A word on this clonotype: A read error is possible here, since a much larger clone lies one base away. The chain recombines TRBV11-3 with TRBJ1-6; D is undetermined. The CDR3 has 15 amino acids. Germline-derived CDR1 and CDR2 are SGHNT and YENEEA. DNA for the CDR3: TGTGCCGGCAGCTTAGTAGCGGGCCCAAATTCACCCCTCCACTTT. It is translated as CAGSLVAGPNSPLHF.

This clonotype ranks as medium-sized. This chain links TRBV6-6 with TRBJ2-1; TRBD2 matches 7 bases. Germline trimming cut 5 bases from V and 6 bases from J; bases unmatched to any gene: 7. The CDR3 is 14 residues long. CDR1 is MNHNY, CDR2 SVGAGI, per germline (reference sequence). As DNA, the CDR3 is TGTGCCAGCAGTCCCTGGACTAGTGGCAATGAGCAGTTCTTC. Protein product: CASSPWTSGNEQFF.

In the case of this clonotype: The junction differs from germline at one of its ends, possibly a read error. The J gene is TRBJ2-3, the V gene TRBV20-1; 10 nucleotides line up with TRBD2. Germline V gives CDR1 DFQATT, CDR2 SNEGSKA (reference sequence). The CDR3 is made up of 18 amino acids. The CDR3 sequence: CGARDPWGTSDSTDTQYF. CDR3 in DNA: TGCGGTGCTAGAGATCCGTGGGGGACTAGCGACTCCACAGATACGCAGTATTTT.

The table lists this clonotype with a count of one. This could be a read error, since a much larger clone is one nucleotide away. The chain uses TRBV27 and TRBJ2-7; D is uncertain. Germline loops: CDR1 MNHEY, CDR2 SMNVEV (reference sequence). The CDR3 sequence is 16 residues long. V was shortened by 3 bases and J by 0 bases, with 15 bases between the two germline ends. The CDR3: CASSFSSVDVSYEQYF. Here the CDR3 DNA reads TGTGCCAGCAGTTTCTCAAGCGTGGATGTCTCCTACGAGCAGTACTTC.

By share of the sample, this clonotype is medium-sized (0.01 to 0.1%). This chain connects TRBV7-8 to TRBJ2-3; D is ambiguous. Germline-derived CDR1 and CDR2 are SGHVS and FQNEAQ. V was pared by 2 bases and J by 5 bases, with 2 bases between. The CDR3 has 11 amino acids. The CDR3 is CASSLQDTQYF. In nucleotides, the CDR3 is TGTGCCAGCAGCTTACAAGATACGCAGTATTTT.

This clonotype is classed as medium-sized (0.01 to 0.1%). The rearrangement uses TRBV6-6 and TRBJ2-7; the match to TRBD2 covers 13 bases. Germline-derived CDR1 and CDR2 are MNHNY and SVGAGI (reference sequence). The CDR3 consists of 15 residues. V dropped 4 bases and J dropped 3; count of bases not matched to a gene: 3. For the CDR3, the DNA is TGTGCCAGCAGTTCTTGGACTAGCGGGAGCTACGAGCAGTACTTC. It codes for CASSSWTSGSYEQYF.

This clonotype is termed medium-sized. The V gene is TRBV30, the J gene TRBJ2-1; TRBD2 aligns across 12 bases. CDR1 and CDR2 from the germline V gene are GTSNPN and SVGIG (reference sequence). The CDR3 length is 16 residues. The CDR3 DNA sequence: TGTGCAACGGGGGCTGCTAGCGGGAGGGCGTTCTATGAGCAGTTCTTC. Translated: CATGAASGRAFYEQFF. Full variable domain (missing parts from reference TRBV30 and TRBJ2-1): SQTIHQWPATLVQPVGSPLSLECTVEGTSNPNLYWYRQAAGRGLQLLFYSVGIGQISSEVPQNLSASRPQDRQFILSSKKLLLSDSGFYLCATGAASGRAFYEQFFGPGTRLTVL.

A few counts support this clonotype. The V gene is TRBV3-1, the J gene TRBJ2-6; D tentatively fits TRBD1 or TRBD2 (5 bases each). Germline CDR1 reads LGHDT; CDR2 reads YNNKEL (reference sequence). CDR3 length: 17 amino acids. Trimming left V 5 bases short and J 0 bases short, with 14 bases between. In DNA form, the CDR3 reads TGTGCCAGCAGCTCCCACGGGGCGGGCTCTGGGGCCAACGTCCTGACTTTC. Its translation: CASSSHGAGSGANVLTF.

This clonotype is medium-sized by share. J is TRBJ2-5 and V is TRBV4-1, with D possibly matching TRBD1 (6 bases). The CDR3 covers 18 residues. Per germline, CDR1 MGHRA and CDR2 YSYEKL. Trimming removed 1 base from V and 2 bases from J, with 20 bases in between. CDR3 residues: CASSQGGGQYGNQETQYF. The CDR3 region has the DNA TGCGCCAGCAGCCAAGGGGGCGGACAGTACGGAAATCAAGAGACCCAGTACTTC.

In its sample, this clonotype was seen many times. V and J are TRBV27 and TRBJ1-4; D is perhaps TRBD1 (6 bases). Trimming left V 0 bases short and J 7 bases short, with 15 bases between. The CDR3 is 16 amino acids. The germline V gene encodes CDR1 MNHEY and CDR2 SMNVEV (reference sequence). The CDR3 loop is CASSLSFAGVGEKLFF. The CDR3, as DNA: TGTGCCAGCAGTTTATCGTTCGCAGGGGTCGGTGAAAAACTGTTTTTT.

This clonotype was found many times. The rearrangement uses TRBV6-6 and TRBJ2-3; no definite D call. CDR3 length equals 13 residues. CDR1 and CDR2 (germline): MNHNY, SVGAGI (reference sequence). The V end lost 6 bases, the J end lost 6 bases, and 13 bases lay between the germline ends. CDR3 coding DNA: TGTGCCAGCAGATGGACCCCGAGGGATACGCAGTATTTT. This encodes CASRWTPRDTQYF.

This clonotype is judged medium-sized (0.01 to 0.1%). The chain carries TRBV24-1 and TRBJ2-2; D may correspond to TRBD1 or TRBD2 (5 bases each). This CDR3 is built from 16 residues. Trimming pared 0 bases from V and 2 bases from J, leaving 9 bases between. Per germline, CDR1 KGHDR and CDR2 SFDVKD. The CDR3 is CATSDLRDGNTGELFF. CDR3 DNA: TGTGCCACCAGTGATTTGCGGGACGGTAACACCGGGGAGCTGTTTTTT.

This clonotype is deemed medium-sized (0.01 to 0.1%). The rearrangement uses TRBV7-8 and TRBJ1-1, with D uncertain. Trimming removed 5 bases from V and 2 bases from J, with 9 bases in between. The CDR3 runs 13 residues. The V gene's germline CDR1 is SGHVS and CDR2 FQNEAQ. The CDR3 DNA is TGTGCCAGCAGCCCCGGACCTAACACTGAAGCTTTCTTT. Protein: CASSPGPNTEAFF.

This clonotype was seen a handful of times. This may be a read error, as it is one base from a much larger clone. The V call is TRBV7-8, the J call TRBJ1-5; the match to TRBD1 covers 7 bases. CDR1 and CDR2 (germline): SGHVS, FQNEAQ. The CDR3 runs to 17 residues. In DNA form, the CDR3 reads TGTGCCAGCACCCCCGAGACAGGGTTAGGGAGCAATCTGCCCCAGCATTTT. Residues: CASTPETGLGSNLPQHF.